Listed here are 14 T cell receptor beta chains from one sample, sequenced in a study of T cells in localized non-small cell lung cancer. The repertoire was sequenced with immunoSEQ multiplex PCR; TCRdb's copy has only in-frame clones and lacks some. The sample contains more than 20,000 clones, around 88% of which appear only once. The specimen was peripheral blood, collected before any cancer treatment. These receptor sequences come from a female donor at least 60 years old with stage I lung adenocarcinoma.

V gene TRBV7-2 combines with J gene TRBJ2-1; D is perhaps TRBD1 (6 bases). CDR3 length: 11 amino acids. Germline CDR1 is SGHTA and CDR2 is FQGNSA. V was trimmed by 2 bases and J by 12 bases, leaving 8 bases between them. The CDR3 coding sequence is TGTGCCAGCAGCTTAAAGACAGGGCAGTTCTTC. Amino acid sequence: CASSLKTGQFF. Looking up the rest from reference TRBV7-2 and TRBJ2-1 gives the full variable domain: GAGVSQSPSNKVTEKGKDVELRCDPISGHTALYWYRQSLGQGLEFLIYFQGNSAPDKSGLPSDRFSAERTGGSVSTLTIQRTQQEDSAVYLCASSLKTGQFFGPGTRLTVL.

The V gene is TRBV6-1, the J gene TRBJ1-5; 9 bases map to TRBD1. Germline V gene lookup returns CDR1 MNHNS and CDR2 SASEGT. Trimming took 5 bases from V and 6 from J; bases not matched to a gene: 5. The CDR3 has 14 residues. This CDR3 is CASSHTGGGQPQHF. CDR3 sequence (DNA): TGTGCCAGCAGTCATACAGGGGGCGGTCAGCCCCAGCATTTT.

The CDR3 protein is CASSPTSGLYNEQFF. CDR3 nucleotide sequence: TGTGCCAGCAGTCCTACTAGCGGCCTCTACAATGAGCAGTTCTTC. The chain has TRBV6-5 and TRBJ2-1; 8 positions match TRBD2. Trimming at V came to 5 bases and at J to 3 bases, leaving 6 bases not matched to a gene. The CDR3 has 15 amino acids. Germline assignment: CDR1 MNHEY and CDR2 SVGAGI.

This clone was detected once. This chain connects TRBV2 to TRBJ1-1; D perhaps matches TRBD1 (5 bases). The CDR3 totals 14 residues. Per germline, CDR1 SNHLY and CDR2 FYNNEI. V was trimmed by 0 bases and J by 4 bases, leaving 9 bases between them. CDR3 sequence reads: CASSEARGLTEAFF. CDR3 coding DNA: TGTGCCAGCAGTGAAGCTAGGGGCCTCACTGAAGCTTTCTTT. Full variable domain (remainder filled in from reference TRBV2 and TRBJ1-1): EPEVTQTPSHQVTQMGQEVILRCVPISNHLYFYWYRQILGQKVEFLVSFYNNEISEKSEIFDDQFSVERPDGSNFTLKIRSTKLEDSAMYFCASSEARGLTEAFFGQGTRLTVV.

The V call is TRBV30, the J call TRBJ1-2; tentative D call: TRBD1 (5 bases). The germline V gene has CDR1 GTSNPN and CDR2 SVGIG (reference sequence). CDR3 length equals 13 residues. Deletions cut 5 bases from V and 4 bases from J, with 14 bases between. The CDR3 loop is CAWGNGAFYGYTF. CDR3 in DNA: TGTGCCTGGGGGAACGGGGCCTTCTATGGCTACACCTTC. Full variable domain (rest looked up from reference TRBV30 and TRBJ1-2): SQTIHQWPATLVQPVGSPLSLECTVEGTSNPNLYWYRQAAGRGLQLLFYSVGIGQISSEVPQNLSASRPQDRQFILSSKKLLLSDSGFYLCAWGNGAFYGYTFGSGTRLTVV.

CDR3 DNA sequence: TGTGCCAGTAGTGTAACCGGGACAGGGAATTCACCCCTCCACTTT. Translated, it gives CASSVTGTGNSPLHF. The rearrangement joins TRBV19 to TRBJ1-6; 9 positions agree with TRBD1. The CDR3 covers 15 residues. V lost 5 bases, J lost 7 bases, and 6 bases stayed unmatched. Germline CDR1 and CDR2: LNHDA and SQIVND (reference sequence).

The chain is built from TRBV27 and TRBJ1-1, with 8 bases fitting TRBD1. V lost 3 bases and J lost 7; bases outside the gene matches: 10. Germline CDR1 MNHEY, CDR2 SMNVEV (reference sequence). This CDR3 region has 15 residues. CDR3 amino acids: CASSLGDRWAGEAFF. The CDR3 coding sequence is TGTGCCAGCAGTTTGGGGGACAGGTGGGCTGGTGAAGCTTTCTTT.

The CDR3 sequence is CASTQDREYGYTF. Here the CDR3 DNA reads TGTGCCAGTACCCAGGACAGGGAGTATGGCTACACCTTC. This chain uses TRBV19 with TRBJ1-2; 8 nucleotides align to TRBD1. Germline assignment: CDR1 LNHDA and CDR2 SQIVND (reference sequence). The CDR3 covers 13 residues. Trimming took 7 bases from V and 5 from J; bases not matched to a gene: 6. Based on the CDR3 plus reference TRBV19 and TRBJ1-2, the full variable domain is DGGITQSPKYLFRKEGQNVTLSCEQNLNHDAMYWYRQDPGQGLRLIYYSQIVNDFQKGDIAEGYSVSREKKESFPLTVTSAQKNPTAFYLCASTQDREYGYTFGSGTRLTVV.

This chain connects TRBV28 to TRBJ2-5; 11 bases match TRBD1. Per the germline V gene, CDR1 is MDHEN and CDR2 is SYDVKM. With 6 bases clipped from V and 4 bases from J, the junction kept 4 bases outside the gene matches. This CDR3 spans 14 amino acids. The CDR3 DNA reads TGTGCCAGCAGACCGGGGACAGGGGGAGAGACCCAGTACTTC. Residues: CASRPGTGGETQYF. Together with reference TRBV28 and TRBJ2-5, the CDR3 gives the full variable domain: DVKVTQSSRYLVKRTGEKVFLECVQDMDHENMFWYRQDPGLGLRLIYFSYDVKMKEKGDIPEGYSVSREKKERFSLILESASTNQTSMYLCASRPGTGGETQYFGPGTRLLVL.

The rearrangement joins TRBV11-2 to TRBJ1-2, with 7 bases lining up with TRBD1. J was trimmed by 7 bases and V by 5 bases; bases with no gene match: 4. Germline lookup yields CDR1 SGHAT and CDR2 FQNNGV. This CDR3 is 12 amino acids long. Here the CDR3 reads CASSPGGSGYTF. CDR3 coding DNA: TGTGCCAGCAGCCCAGGGGGAAGTGGCTACACCTTC.

The J gene is TRBJ2-7, the V gene TRBV28, with 7 bases identical to TRBD1. V lost 6 bases and J lost 6; bases outside the gene matches: 11. This CDR3 comprises 14 residues. Germline lookup yields CDR1 MDHEN and CDR2 SYDVKM. The CDR3 protein is CASRRTGTDLEQYF. The CDR3 DNA reads as TGTGCCAGCAGACGCACCGGGACAGACCTCGAGCAGTACTTC.

This sequence joins TRBV2 and TRBJ2-7; 7 nucleotides agree with TRBD1. There are 15 residues in the CDR3. Germline V gene lookup returns CDR1 SNHLY and CDR2 FYNNEI. Losses at the gene ends were 0 bases for V and 6 bases for J; bases not matched to a gene: 8. In nucleotides, the CDR3 is TGTGCCAGCAGTGAAGCGCGACAGGGTCTGAGCGAGCAGTACTTC. Protein product: CASSEARQGLSEQYF.

Only a few counts were recorded for this clone. V and J are TRBV5-1 and TRBJ1-5, with D possibly matching TRBD1 (6 bases). The V end was cut by 0 bases, the J end by 7 bases, with 11 bases between. The CDR3 sequence is 14 residues long. Germline loops: CDR1 SGHRS, CDR2 YFSETQ. CDR3 nucleotides: TGCGCCAGCAGCTTGGAAGGGGGGCGACAGCCCCAGCATTTT. It is translated as CASSLEGGRQPQHF.

This chain connects TRBV19 to TRBJ1-2; maybe TRBD1 (6 bases). The CDR3 covers 14 residues. V dropped 10 bases and J dropped 4 bases, with 19 bases sitting between them. Germline V gives CDR1 LNHDA, CDR2 SQIVND (reference sequence). Here the CDR3 reads CAIPDSPNGYGYTF. As DNA, the CDR3 is TGTGCCATTCCGGACAGCCCGAACGGCTATGGCTACACCTTC.